This T cell receptor beta chain was recorded in a study of blood T cells in healthy people across ages. Study-level findings and limits: With donor CMV status unknown, expanded clonotype changes were possibly confounded.

PCR was performed a second time for 7 to 11 cycles using a sample-barcoded 5' primer and a J-beta primer mix. Per-sample output comprised a minimum of 2.5 million paired-end reads containing CDR3. TCRdb ran MiXCR on the 5' RACE reads and lists one entry per CDR3 protein. This sample has about 1 million distinct CDR3 sequences, with 40% to 50% found just once. Comments on this clonotype: Its antigen is unknown.

The material sequenced was blood. The clonotype was recovered from a woman aged 55-70 years in good health.

The CDR3 region is CSASKGSGGQETQYF. CDR3 in DNA: TGCAGTGCTAGTAAGGGTAGCGGGGGCCAAGAGACCCAGTACTTC. V is TRBV20-1 and J is TRBJ2-5; 9 bases are shared with TRBD2. Germline assignment: CDR1 DFQATT and CDR2 SNEGSKA (reference sequence). The CDR3 extends over 15 amino acids. Trimming removed 3 bases from V and 1 base from J; junction bases left unmatched: 6.